Listed below are T cell receptor beta chains from one sample, sequenced in a study of liver allograft versus peripheral blood T cells. Using its own MiXCR run on the reads, TCRdb lists one record per CDR3 protein. Of roughly 7,500 distinct CDR3 sequences in the sample, roughly 18% were seen once. These receptor sequences come from a human patient who had a liver transplant. Some T cells may trace back to the graft donor. Each CDR3 is given with its conserved first and last residue. A D gene is named only where the DNA matches it firmly. Not all rows give a size; the values are once, few, many and, for expanded clones, a class.

d_call	v_call	j_call	clone_size	cdr3_aa	cdr3_nt
NA	TRBV6-1	TRBJ1-6	medium-sized	CASSEAGGDSPLHF	TGTGCCAGCAGTGAAGCGGGGGGGGATTCACCCCTCCACTTT
TRBD1	TRBV20-1	TRBJ1-5	NA	CSASLGQGYVNQPQHF	TGCAGTGCTAGCTTGGGACAGGGATACGTCAATCAGCCCCAGCATTTT
TRBD2	TRBV20-1	TRBJ2-3	NA	CSTRGTSGGTDTQYF	TGCAGTACCAGAGGCACGAGCGGGGGCACAGATACGCAGTATTTT
NA	TRBV19	TRBJ1-4	medium-sized	CASSRSLTATNEKLFF	TGTGCCAGTAGTAGATCTTTGACAGCAACTAATGAAAAACTGTTTTTT
NA	TRBV7-9	TRBJ1-2	medium-sized	CASSLAGVDGYTF	TGTGCCAGCAGCTTAGCTGGTGTGGATGGCTACACCTTC
TRBD1	TRBV28	TRBJ1-1	NA	CASSTPTGGSEAFF	TGTGCCAGCAGTACACCCACAGGGGGCTCTGAAGCTTTCTTT
NA	TRBV11-3	TRBJ2-2	few	CASSLGAGTGELFF	TGTGCCAGCAGCTTAGGAGCGGGCACCGGGGAGCTGTTTTTT
NA	TRBV12-3/TRBV12-4	TRBJ1-2	NA	CASSNTGTYGYTF	TGTGCCAGCAGTAATACAGGTACTTATGGCTACACCTTC
TRBD1	TRBV6-5	TRBJ1-1	medium-sized	CASIKQGGNTEAFF	TGTGCCAGCATTAAACAGGGGGGAAACACTGAAGCTTTCTTT
NA	TRBV6-6	TRBJ1-6	medium-sized	CASRTAFNSPLHF	TGTGCCAGCAGGACCGCTTTTAATTCACCCCTCCACTTT
NA	TRBV12-3/TRBV12-4	TRBJ1-2	NA	CASSLGAESNYGYTF	TGTGCCAGCAGTTTGGGTGCCGAGTCTAACTATGGCTACACCTTC
NA	TRBV6-1	TRBJ1-2	many	CASSVDPGRDPGYTF	TGTGCCAGCAGTGTCGATCCAGGCAGGGACCCTGGCTACACCTTC
NA	TRBV5-5	TRBJ1-1	few	CASSTDAHNTEAFF	TGTGCCAGCAGCACCGACGCTCACAACACTGAAGCTTTCTTT
NA	TRBV5-6	TRBJ1-2	medium-sized	CASSSSVNYGYTF	TGTGCCAGCAGCTCATCAGTGAACTATGGCTACACCTTC
NA	TRBV27	TRBJ2-7	medium-sized	CASSRERDYEQYF	TGTGCCAGCAGTCGGGAAAGGGACTACGAGCAGTACTTC
TRBD2	TRBV19	TRBJ2-2	medium-sized	CASSQRGYTGELFF	TGTGCCTCCTCCCAGCGGGGATACACCGGGGAGCTGTTTTTT
TRBD2	TRBV3-1	TRBJ2-1	NA	CASNPSGSTYEQFF	TGTGCCAGCAATCCCAGCGGGAGTACCTATGAGCAGTTCTTC
NA	TRBV6-5	TRBJ2-1	many	CASIPSGFSYNEQFF	TGTGCCAGCATTCCGTCGGGCTTCTCCTACAATGAGCAGTTCTTC
TRBD1	TRBV11-1	TRBJ2-7	few	CASSLGGTGTKQHF	TGTGCCAGCAGCTTAGGAGGGACAGGGACAAAGCAGCACTTC
NA	TRBV6-5	TRBJ1-2	medium-sized	CASSYSGYGYTF	TGTGCCAGCAGTTACTCAGGGTATGGCTACACCTTC
NA	TRBV28	TRBJ1-2	NA	CASSIKGAYGYTF	TGTGCCAGCTCAATCAAAGGGGCCTATGGCTACACCTTC
TRBD1	TRBV27	TRBJ2-7	medium-sized	CASSLGQGVHEQYF	TGTGCCAGCAGCCTGGGACAGGGTGTCCACGAGCAGTACTTC
NA	TRBV3-1	TRBJ2-1	NA	CASSQLNEQFF	TGTGCCAGCAGCCAACTCAATGAGCAGTTCTTC
NA	TRBV11-2	TRBJ2-2	NA	CASSHRTVGELFF	TGTGCCAGCAGCCACCGAACCGTCGGGGAGCTGTTTTTT
NA	TRBV19	TRBJ1-6	medium-sized	CASSIARMNSPLHF	TGTGCCAGTAGTATCGCCAGGATGAATTCACCCCTCCACTTT
NA	TRBV24-1	TRBJ2-2	medium-sized	CATSSVTQNPSGELFF	TGTGCCACCAGCTCGGTGACTCAAAACCCCAGCGGGGAGCTGTTTTTT
TRBD2	TRBV30	TRBJ2-3	medium-sized	CAWSVLAGGPGDTQYF	TGTGCCTGGAGTGTACTAGCGGGAGGGCCGGGTGATACGCAGTATTTT
TRBD1	TRBV11-2	TRBJ2-7	NA	CASSLDGTAYEQYF	TGTGCCAGCAGCTTAGACGGGACAGCCTACGAGCAGTACTTC
TRBD1	TRBV20-1	TRBJ1-2	NA	CSDRVGTGGYYGYTF	TGCAGTGATAGAGTGGGGACAGGGGGATACTATGGCTACACCTTC
NA	TRBV28	TRBJ2-3	medium-sized	CASKGSHNADTQYF	TGTGCCAGCAAAGGCTCCCATAATGCAGATACGCAGTATTTT
NA	TRBV19	TRBJ1-1	few	CASSGVHTGGAEAFF	TGTGCCAGTAGCGGGGTTCATACGGGAGGGGCTGAAGCTTTCTTT
NA	TRBV29-1	TRBJ2-1	medium-sized	CSVERQGYNEQFF	TGCAGCGTTGAACGGCAGGGCTACAATGAGCAGTTCTTC
NA	TRBV12-3/TRBV12-4	TRBJ1-1	NA	CASSSQGFVEAFF	TGTGCCAGCAGTTCACAGGGTTTCGTTGAAGCTTTCTTT
NA	TRBV20-1	TRBJ2-5	few	CSARGGSWETQYF	TGCAGTGCTAGAGGGGGTAGCTGGGAGACCCAGTACTTC
TRBD1	TRBV12-3/TRBV12-4	TRBJ1-2	many	CASSWTGGGFGYTF	TGTGCCAGCAGTTGGACAGGGGGTGGGTTTGGCTACACCTTC
NA	TRBV24-1	TRBJ2-7	NA	CATSETGEWEQYF	TGTGCCACCAGTGAGACAGGCGAATGGGAGCAGTACTTC
TRBD2	TRBV6-1	TRBJ2-1	many	CASSAREGWDYNEQFF	TGTGCCAGCAGTGCCCGGGAGGGGTGGGACTACAATGAGCAGTTCTTC
NA	TRBV28	TRBJ2-3	many	CASSPRGPRTDTQYF	TGTGCCAGCAGTCCCCGTGGACCGCGCACAGATACGCAGTATTTT
NA	TRBV5-6	TRBJ1-1	many	CASSLGSRGTEAFF	TGTGCCAGCAGCTTGGGTTCCAGGGGCACTGAAGCTTTCTTT
NA	TRBV6-5	TRBJ1-3	medium-sized	CASTTGPLGNTIYF	TGTGCCAGCACGACGGGGCCTCTTGGAAACACCATATATTTT
TRBD1	TRBV6-1	TRBJ2-5	medium-sized	CASNRDRGKETQYF	TGTGCCAGCAATCGGGACAGGGGAAAAGAGACCCAGTACTTC
NA	TRBV29-1	TRBJ1-1	NA	CSVKGGSEKDTEAFF	TGCAGCGTCAAAGGCGGCTCAGAGAAGGACACTGAAGCTTTCTTT
NA	TRBV30	TRBJ1-4	medium-sized	CASKAAGAGEKLFF	TGTGCCTCCAAAGCAGCCGGGGCAGGTGAAAAACTGTTTTTT
NA	TRBV12-3/TRBV12-4	TRBJ1-3	few	CASSNGMRGDTIYF	TGTGCCAGCAGTAACGGCATGAGGGGGGACACCATATATTTT
NA	TRBV15	TRBJ1-3	medium-sized	CATSRDRAAPGNTIYF	TGTGCCACCAGCAGAGATCGGGCCGCGCCTGGAAACACCATATATTTT
NA	TRBV12-3/TRBV12-4	TRBJ1-2	few	CASSHYRDHGYTF	TGTGCCAGCAGTCACTACAGGGATCATGGCTACACCTTC
NA	TRBV27	TRBJ1-4	many	CASSPWGRNNEKLFF	TGTGCCAGCAGTCCCTGGGGCCGTAATAATGAAAAACTGTTTTTT
TRBD2	TRBV12-3/TRBV12-4	TRBJ2-1	NA	CASGPLAAVLGEQFF	TGTGCCAGCGGACCTCTAGCGGCGGTCCTGGGTGAGCAGTTCTTC
NA	TRBV12-3/TRBV12-4	TRBJ2-7	few	CASSPPIHEQYF	TGTGCCAGCAGCCCTCCCATTCACGAGCAGTACTTC
TRBD2	TRBV6-5	TRBJ2-7	many	CASSPASGSGYEQYF	TGTGCCAGCAGTCCCGCTAGCGGGAGCGGCTACGAGCAGTACTTC
TRBD2	TRBV28	TRBJ2-3	few	CASSREGRGTQYF	TGTGCCAGCAGTAGGGAGGGTCGTGGTACGCAGTATTTT
NA	TRBV6-5	TRBJ1-1	medium-sized	CASSLQGTDTEAFF	TGTGCCAGCAGTTTACAGGGAACGGACACTGAAGCTTTCTTT
NA	TRBV6-5	TRBJ1-5	medium-sized	CASSQSPGGSQPQHF	TGTGCCAGCAGTCAATCCCCCGGGGGCAGTCAGCCCCAGCATTTT
TRBD2	TRBV6-1	TRBJ2-1	medium-sized	CASRSSRGGDEQFF	TGTGCCAGCAGGAGTTCGCGGGGGGGCGATGAGCAGTTCTTC
TRBD2	TRBV20-1	TRBJ2-3	NA	CSASSGRAADTQYF	TGCAGTGCTTCTAGCGGGAGGGCCGCAGATACGCAGTATTTT
NA	TRBV15	TRBJ1-1	medium-sized	CATSPGYTEAFF	TGTGCCACCAGCCCCGGGTACACTGAAGCTTTCTTT
NA	TRBV7-2	TRBJ2-3	medium-sized	CASTPSRGAGTDTQYF	TGTGCCAGCACCCCAAGTCGGGGGGCGGGGACAGATACGCAGTATTTT
NA	TRBV19	TRBJ1-2	medium-sized	CASFTDYGYTF	TGTGCCAGTTTCACAGACTATGGCTACACCTTC
NA	TRBV6-1	TRBJ1-5	medium-sized	CASRNAFNQPQHF	TGTGCCAGCAGAAACGCTTTCAATCAGCCCCAGCATTTT